Reported below is one TCR beta chain. The target antigen is unknown. This specimen comes from a study of cytomegalovirus exposure and HLA in healthy donors. Broader study findings: Apparent HLA restriction characterized most CMV-associated TCR beta chains in a later analysis. The likely origin of a cluster of highly shared sequence variants was a sequencing artifact. Previously analyzed data showed that most TCR beta V segments were productive at a frequency of about 87% or about 30%.

PCR used 60 Vbeta primers and 13 Jbeta primers. Sequencing was performed with immunoSEQ multiplex PCR; in TCRdb, only in-frame clones are kept and a portion is missing. Here the sample spans some 170,000 clones, just over 75% being singletons. The CDR3 has 16 amino acids. V gave up 6 bases and J gave up 5 bases, with 20 bases separating them. Germline values: CDR1 SNHLY, CDR2 FYNNEI. This TCR was recovered from a woman in her sixties in good health and CMV-seropositive. The rearrangement joins TRBV2 to TRBJ2-1; perhaps TRBD2 as D (5 bases). Input material: PBMCs. CDR3 nucleotide sequence: TGTGCCAGCAGGGGTGTAGGAAGCGGAAGAGACAATGAGCAGTTCTTC. This translates into CASRGVGSGRDNEQFF.